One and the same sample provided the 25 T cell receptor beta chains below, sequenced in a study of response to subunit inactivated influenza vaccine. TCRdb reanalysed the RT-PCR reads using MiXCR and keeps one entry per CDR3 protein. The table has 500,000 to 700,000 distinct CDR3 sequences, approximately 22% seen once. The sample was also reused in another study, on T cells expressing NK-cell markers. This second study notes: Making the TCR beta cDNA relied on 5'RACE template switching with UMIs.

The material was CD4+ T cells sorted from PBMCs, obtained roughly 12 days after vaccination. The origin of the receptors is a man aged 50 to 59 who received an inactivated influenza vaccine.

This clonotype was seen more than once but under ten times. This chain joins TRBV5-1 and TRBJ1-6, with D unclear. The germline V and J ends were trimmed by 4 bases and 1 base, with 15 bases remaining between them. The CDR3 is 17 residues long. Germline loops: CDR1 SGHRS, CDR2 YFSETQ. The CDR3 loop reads CASSPRAGASYNSPLHF. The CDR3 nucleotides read TGCGCCAGCAGCCCTCGAGCGGGCGCGTCCTATAATTCACCCCTCCACTTT.

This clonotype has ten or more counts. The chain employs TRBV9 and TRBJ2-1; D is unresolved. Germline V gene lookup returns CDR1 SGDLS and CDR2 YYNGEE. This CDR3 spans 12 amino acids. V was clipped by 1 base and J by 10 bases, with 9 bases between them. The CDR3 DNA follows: TGTGCCAGCAGCGTATCATCGGGCGAGCAGTTCTTC. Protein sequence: CASSVSSGEQFF.

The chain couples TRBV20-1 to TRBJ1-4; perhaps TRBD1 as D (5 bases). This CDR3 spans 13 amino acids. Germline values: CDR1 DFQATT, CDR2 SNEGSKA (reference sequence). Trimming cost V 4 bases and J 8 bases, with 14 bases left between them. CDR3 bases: TGCAGTGCTACGGCAGGGCTAGACGAAAAACTGTTTTTT. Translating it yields CSATAGLDEKLFF.

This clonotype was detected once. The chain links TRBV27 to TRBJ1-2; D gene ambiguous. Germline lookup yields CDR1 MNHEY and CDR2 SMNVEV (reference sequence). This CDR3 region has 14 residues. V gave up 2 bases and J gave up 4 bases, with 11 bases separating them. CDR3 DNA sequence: TGTGCCAGCAGTTTAAGGGCCCAGACCTATGGCTACACCTTC. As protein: CASSLRAQTYGYTF.

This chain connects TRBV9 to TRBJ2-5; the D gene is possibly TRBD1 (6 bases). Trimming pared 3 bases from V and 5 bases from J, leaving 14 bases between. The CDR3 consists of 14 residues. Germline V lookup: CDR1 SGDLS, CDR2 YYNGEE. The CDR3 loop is CASSGTQGVETQYF. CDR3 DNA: TGTGCCAGCAGCGGAACACAGGGAGTGGAGACCCAGTACTTC.

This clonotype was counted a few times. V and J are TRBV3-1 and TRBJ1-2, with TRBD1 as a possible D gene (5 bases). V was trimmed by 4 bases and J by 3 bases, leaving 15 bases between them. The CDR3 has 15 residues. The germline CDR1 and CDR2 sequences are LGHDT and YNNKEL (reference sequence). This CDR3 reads CASSPLLQGDYGYTF. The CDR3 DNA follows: TGTGCCAGCAGCCCATTGCTCCAGGGAGACTATGGCTACACCTTC.

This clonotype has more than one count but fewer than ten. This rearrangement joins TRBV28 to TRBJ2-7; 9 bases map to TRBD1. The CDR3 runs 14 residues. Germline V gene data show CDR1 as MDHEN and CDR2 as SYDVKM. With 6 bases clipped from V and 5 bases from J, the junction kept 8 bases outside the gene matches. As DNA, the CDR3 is TGTGCCAGCAGACCGGGACAGGGAAAAAACGAGCAGTACTTC. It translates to CASRPGQGKNEQYF.

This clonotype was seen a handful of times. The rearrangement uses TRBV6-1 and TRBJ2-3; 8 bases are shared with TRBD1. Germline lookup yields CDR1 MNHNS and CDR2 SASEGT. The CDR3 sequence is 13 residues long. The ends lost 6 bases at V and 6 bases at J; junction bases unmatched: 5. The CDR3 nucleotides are TGTGCCAGCAGGCCAGGGGGCGGGGATACGCAGTATTTT. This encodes CASRPGGGDTQYF.

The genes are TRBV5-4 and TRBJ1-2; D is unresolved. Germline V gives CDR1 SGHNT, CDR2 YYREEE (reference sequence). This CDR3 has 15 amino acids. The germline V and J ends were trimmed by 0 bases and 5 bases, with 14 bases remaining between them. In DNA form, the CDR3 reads TGTGCCAGCAGCTTGGTCGATGTAGCCTCTTATGGCTACACCTTC. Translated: CASSLVDVASYGYTF.

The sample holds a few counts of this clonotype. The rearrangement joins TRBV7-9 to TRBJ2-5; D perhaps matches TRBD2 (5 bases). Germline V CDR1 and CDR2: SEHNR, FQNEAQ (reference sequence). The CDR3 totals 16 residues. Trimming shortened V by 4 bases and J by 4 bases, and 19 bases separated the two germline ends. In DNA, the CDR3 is TGTGCCAGCAGCTCCCCTATTGGTAAACGGGGAGAGACCCAGTACTTC. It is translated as CASSSPIGKRGETQYF. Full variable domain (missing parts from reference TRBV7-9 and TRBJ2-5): DTGVSQNPRHKITKRGQNVTFRCDPISEHNRLYWYRQTLGQGPEFLTYFQNEAQLEKSRLLSDRFSAERPKGSFSTLEIQRTEQGDSAMYLCASSSPIGKRGETQYFGPGTRLLVL.

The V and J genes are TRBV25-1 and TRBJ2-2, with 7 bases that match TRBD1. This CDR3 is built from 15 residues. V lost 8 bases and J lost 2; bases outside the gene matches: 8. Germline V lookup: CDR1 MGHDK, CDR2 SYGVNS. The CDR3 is CASGLDRKNTGELFF. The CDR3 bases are TGTGCCAGCGGATTGGACAGGAAAAACACCGGGGAGCTGTTTTTT.

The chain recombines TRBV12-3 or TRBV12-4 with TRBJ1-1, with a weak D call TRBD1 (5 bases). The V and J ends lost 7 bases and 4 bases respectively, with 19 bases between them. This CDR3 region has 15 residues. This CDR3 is CASNLVGQPRTEAFF. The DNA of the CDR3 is TGTGCCAGCAACCTAGTAGGACAACCGCGCACTGAAGCTTTCTTT.

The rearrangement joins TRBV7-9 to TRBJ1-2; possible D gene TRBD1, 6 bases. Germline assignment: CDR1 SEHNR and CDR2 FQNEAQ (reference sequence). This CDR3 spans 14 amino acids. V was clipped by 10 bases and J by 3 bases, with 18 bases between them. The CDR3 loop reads CATTGTKEDYGYTF. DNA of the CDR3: TGTGCCACTACGGGGACAAAAGAGGACTATGGCTACACCTTC.

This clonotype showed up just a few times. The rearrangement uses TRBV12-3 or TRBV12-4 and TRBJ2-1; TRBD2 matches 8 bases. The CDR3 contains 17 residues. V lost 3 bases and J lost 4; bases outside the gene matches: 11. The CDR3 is CASSFGTSGKIYNEQFF. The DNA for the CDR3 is TGTGCCAGCAGTTTTGGCACTAGCGGAAAGATTTACAATGAGCAGTTCTTC.

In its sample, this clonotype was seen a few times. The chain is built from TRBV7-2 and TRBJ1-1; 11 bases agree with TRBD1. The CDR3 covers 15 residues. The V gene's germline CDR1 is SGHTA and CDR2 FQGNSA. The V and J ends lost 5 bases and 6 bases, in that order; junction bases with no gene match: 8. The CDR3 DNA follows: TGTGCCAGCAGCCTGAGGACAGGGGGCACGGCTGAAGCTTTCTTT. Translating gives CASSLRTGGTAEAFF.

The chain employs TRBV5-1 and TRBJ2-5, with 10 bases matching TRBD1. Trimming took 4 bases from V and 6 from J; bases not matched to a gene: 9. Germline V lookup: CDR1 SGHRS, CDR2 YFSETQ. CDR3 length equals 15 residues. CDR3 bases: TGCGCCAGCAGCGGGCTGGGGACAGGGGAAAAGACCCAGTACTTC. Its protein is CASSGLGTGEKTQYF. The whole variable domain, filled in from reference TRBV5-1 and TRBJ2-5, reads KAGVTQTPRYLIKTRGQQVTLSCSPISGHRSVSWYQQTPGQGLQFLFEYFSETQRNKGNFPGRFSGRQFSNSRSEMNVSTLELGDSALYLCASSGLGTGEKTQYFGPGTRLLVL.

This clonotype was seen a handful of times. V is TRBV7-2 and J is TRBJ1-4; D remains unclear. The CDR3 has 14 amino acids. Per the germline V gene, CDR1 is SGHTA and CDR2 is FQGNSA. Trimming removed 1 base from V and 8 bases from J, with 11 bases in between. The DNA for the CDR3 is TGTGCCAGCAGCTTAGGGGCCTCCCCAGAAAAACTGTTTTTT. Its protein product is CASSLGASPEKLFF.

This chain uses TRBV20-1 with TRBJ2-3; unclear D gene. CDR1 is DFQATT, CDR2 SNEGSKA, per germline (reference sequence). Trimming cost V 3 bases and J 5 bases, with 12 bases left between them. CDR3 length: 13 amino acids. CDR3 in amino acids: CSASRTLRDTQYF. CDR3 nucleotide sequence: TGCAGTGCTAGTAGGACCCTGCGAGATACGCAGTATTTT.

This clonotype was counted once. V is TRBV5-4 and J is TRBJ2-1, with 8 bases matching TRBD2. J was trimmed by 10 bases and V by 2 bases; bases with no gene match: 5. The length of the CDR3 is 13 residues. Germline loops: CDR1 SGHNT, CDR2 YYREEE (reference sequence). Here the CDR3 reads CASSLDLAGEQFF. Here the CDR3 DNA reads TGTGCCAGCAGCTTAGATTTAGCGGGGGAGCAGTTCTTC.

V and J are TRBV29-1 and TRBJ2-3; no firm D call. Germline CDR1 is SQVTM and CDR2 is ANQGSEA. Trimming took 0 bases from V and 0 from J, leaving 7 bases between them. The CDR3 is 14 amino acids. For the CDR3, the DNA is TGCAGCGTTGAAGATTCCGGCAGCACAGATACGCAGTATTTT. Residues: CSVEDSGSTDTQYF.

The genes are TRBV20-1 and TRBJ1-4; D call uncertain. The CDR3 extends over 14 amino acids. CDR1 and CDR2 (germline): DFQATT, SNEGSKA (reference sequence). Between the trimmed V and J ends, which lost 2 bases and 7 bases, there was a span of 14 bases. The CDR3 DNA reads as TGCAGTGCTAGATGGCGGGGAGCGGGTGAAAAACTGTTTTTT. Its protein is CSARWRGAGEKLFF.

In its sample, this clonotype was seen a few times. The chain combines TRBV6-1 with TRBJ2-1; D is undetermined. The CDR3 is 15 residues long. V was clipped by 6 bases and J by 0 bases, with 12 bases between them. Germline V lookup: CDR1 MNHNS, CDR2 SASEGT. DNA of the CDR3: TGTGCCAGCAGCCCGTATAGGAGCTCCTACAATGAGCAGTTCTTC. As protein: CASSPYRSSYNEQFF.

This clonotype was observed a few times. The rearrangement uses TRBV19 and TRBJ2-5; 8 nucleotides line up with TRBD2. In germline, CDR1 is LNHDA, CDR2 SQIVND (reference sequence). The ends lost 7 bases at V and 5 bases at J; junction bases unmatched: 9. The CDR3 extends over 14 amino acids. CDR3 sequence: CASKIAGTSETQYF. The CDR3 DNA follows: TGTGCCAGTAAAATAGCGGGGACGAGTGAGACCCAGTACTTC.

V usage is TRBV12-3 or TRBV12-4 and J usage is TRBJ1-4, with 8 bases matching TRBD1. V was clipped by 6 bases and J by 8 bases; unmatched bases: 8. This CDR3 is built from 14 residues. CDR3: CASSLDRGREKLFF. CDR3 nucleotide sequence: TGTGCCAGCAGCCTTGACAGGGGAAGGGAAAAACTGTTTTTT.

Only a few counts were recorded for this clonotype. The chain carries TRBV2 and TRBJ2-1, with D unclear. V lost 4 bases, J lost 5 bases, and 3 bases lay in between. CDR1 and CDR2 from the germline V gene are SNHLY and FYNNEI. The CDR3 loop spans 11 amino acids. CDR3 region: CASSADNEQFF. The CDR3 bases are TGTGCCAGCAGTGCCGACAATGAGCAGTTCTTC.